Only a few counts were recorded for the clone carrying this T cell receptor (beta chain). Its antigen is not known. This entry belongs to a study of response to subunit inactivated influenza vaccine. Broader study findings: T cells newly recruited by each seasonal influenza vaccination are few, the authors suggested.

The junction had 8 bases not matched to a gene; V was cut back by 2 bases and J by 0 bases. The germline V gene has CDR1 LGHNA and CDR2 YSLEER. The CDR3 runs 17 residues. TCRdb ran MiXCR on the RT-PCR reads and lists one entry per CDR3 protein. The sample has fewer than 600,000 distinct CDR3 sequences, under 8.5% seen once; the top ten hold under 15%. The chain uses TRBV4-3 and TRBJ1-2; TRBD1 aligns across 8 bases. The source was PBMCs from blood, collected around 25 months after vaccination. The source is a man between 45 and 75 years old who received an inactivated influenza vaccine. The CDR3 is CASSQTTGVIANYGYTF. The CDR3, as DNA: TGCGCCAGCAGCCAAACGACAGGGGTCATAGCTAACTATGGCTACACCTTC.